The 10 T cell receptor beta chains given below trace back to one sample, sequenced in a study of glioma-infiltrating T cells after dendritic cell vaccination (dated by TCRdb to 2015 to 2016). The sample's time point label is to be understood as: after dendritic cell vaccination, including at tumor progression/relapse. Receptors were amplified or captured by the immunoSEQ multiplex PCR assay. Not all clones reach the TCRdb copy of this immuneACCESS table, which keeps in-frame sequences only. Checked studies attribute under half of the gap to unresolved V genes and leave the rest unexplained. This sample comprises 75,000 to 95,000 clones, about nine tenths of them detected only once. About 2.2% of the sample goes to the ten largest clones. Sequences were derived from blood, sampled after dendritic cell vaccination. These receptors were taken from a human donor with glioblastoma.

This clone was seen a single time. At one end the junction does not follow the germline gene, possibly because of a read error. This chain uses TRBV7-2 with TRBJ2-3; 8 bases align to TRBD2. The CDR3 has 14 amino acids. Per germline, CDR1 SGHTA and CDR2 FQGNSA. The CDR3 DNA sequence: TGTGCCAGCAGATTAGCGGGGCCCACAGATACGCAGTATTTT. This translates into CASRLAGPTDTQYF.

The chain has TRBV2 and TRBJ2-7, with D possibly TRBD1 on 6 matching bases. V lost 6 bases and J 6 bases, leaving 9 bases between the germline ends. In germline, CDR1 is SNHLY, CDR2 FYNNEI. This CDR3 is built from 11 residues. CDR3 bases: TGTGCCAGCAGCACGACAGGCGAGCAGTACTTC. It yields the protein CASSTTGEQYF.

Only a few counts were recorded for this clone. The chain links TRBV5-6 to TRBJ1-4; D ambiguous. Trimming removed 1 base from V and 0 bases from J, with 10 bases in between. Per germline, CDR1 SGHDT and CDR2 YYEEEE. This CDR3 region has 16 residues. The CDR3 DNA reads as TGTGCCAGCAGCTTGTTCAGACTGTCAACTAATGAAAAACTGTTTTTT. Its translation is CASSLFRLSTNEKLFF.

The chain is built from TRBV19 and TRBJ1-5; 7 bases match TRBD1. The V gene's germline CDR1 is LNHDA and CDR2 SQIVND (reference sequence). Trimming cost V 6 bases and J 9 bases; bases outside gene matches: 11. The CDR3 is 14 residues long. The CDR3 protein is CASRQDRSFGPQHF. In DNA, the CDR3 is TGTGCCAGTAGACAGGACAGGTCCTTTGGGCCCCAGCATTTT.

The genes are TRBV23-1 and TRBJ1-5, with 7 bases that match TRBD1. TRBV23-1 falls under the ORF class, with uncertain function. Trimming cost V 3 bases and J 5 bases; bases outside gene matches: 7. The CDR3 length is 15 residues. CDR3 residues: CASSHDRVCDQPQHF. CDR3 coding DNA: TGCGCCAGCAGTCACGACAGGGTATGCGATCAGCCCCAGCATTTT.

This clone was counted once. The V and J genes are TRBV5-1 and TRBJ2-2; a weak D match, TRBD2 (6 bases). The CDR3 is made up of 13 amino acids. V was cut by 0 bases and J by 6 bases, with 6 bases left in between. Germline CDR1 SGHRS, CDR2 YFSETQ. The CDR3 DNA reads TGCGCCAGCAGCTTGGGGGGGGCCGGGGAGCTGTTTTTT. This codes for CASSLGGAGELFF.

The rearrangement uses TRBV5-1 and TRBJ1-1, with 8 bases fitting TRBD1. The V gene end was trimmed by 2 bases and the J gene end by 0 bases; junction bases not matched to a gene: 3. Germline V gene data show CDR1 as SGHRS and CDR2 as YFSETQ. This CDR3 region has 15 residues. CDR3 in amino acids: CASSLWTGLNTEAFF. CDR3 nucleotide sequence: TGCGCCAGCAGCTTATGGACAGGGCTGAACACTGAAGCTTTCTTT. The whole variable domain, filled in from reference TRBV5-1 and TRBJ1-1, reads KAGVTQTPRYLIKTRGQQVTLSCSPISGHRSVSWYQQTPGQGLQFLFEYFSETQRNKGNFPGRFSGRQFSNSRSEMNVSTLELGDSALYLCASSLWTGLNTEAFFGQGTRLTVV.

This clone was observed once. The CDR3 region is CSASPSYEQYF. In DNA, the CDR3 is TGCAGTGCTAGCCCGTCCTACGAGCAGTACTTC. The chain employs TRBV20-1 and TRBJ2-7; D not resolved. From germline, CDR1 is DFQATT and CDR2 SNEGSKA (reference sequence). Trimming pared 3 bases from V and 1 base from J, leaving 4 bases between. This CDR3 contains 11 residues.

V usage is TRBV5-1 and J usage is TRBJ2-1; 8 nucleotides line up with TRBD2. Trimming removed 3 bases from V and 9 bases from J; junction bases left unmatched: 14. The CDR3 loop spans 16 amino acids. CDR1 SGHRS and CDR2 YFSETQ come from the germline V gene. DNA of the CDR3: TGCGCCAGCAGCTCCCTGGCAGGACTAGCTTCGCCTGAGCAGTTCTTC. Translating it yields CASSSLAGLASPEQFF. Supplemented by reference TRBV5-1 and TRBJ2-1, the full variable domain reads KAGVTQTPRYLIKTRGQQVTLSCSPISGHRSVSWYQQTPGQGLQFLFEYFSETQRNKGNFPGRFSGRQFSNSRSEMNVSTLELGDSALYLCASSSLAGLASPEQFFGPGTRLTVL.

The chain has TRBV30 and TRBJ1-2; D is ambiguous. CDR3 size: 15 residues. Looked up from germline, CDR1 is GTSNPN and CDR2 is SVGIG (reference sequence). Trimming shortened V by 0 bases and J by 5 bases, and 16 bases separated the two germline ends. The CDR3 bases are TGTGCCTGGAGTGTACGAGTAGACCAGGTGTATGGCTACACCTTC. It yields the protein CAWSVRVDQVYGYTF.